This T cell receptor (beta chain) comes out of a study of blood T cell repertoires in COVID-19. The wider study: The samples span acute and convalescent COVID-19 from the United States, Italy and Spain.

The CDR3 loop spans 12 amino acids. In germline, CDR1 is SGHTA, CDR2 FQGTGA. Trimming took off 2 bases at V and 2 bases at J, with 2 bases between the two ends. This study enrolled people aged roughly 18 to 100 from around 26 US geographic areas. TCRdb's table, derived via immunoSEQ multiplex PCR, lists solely in-frame clones and lacks some. Here the sample spans about 130,000 clones, roughly 80% being singletons. A single count supports this clone. The receptor was derived from a man aged 35-49 years with acute COVID-19. This chain uses TRBV7-3 with TRBJ2-3; D ambiguous. Source material: PBMCs or T cells enriched from blood (not recorded which). In DNA, the CDR3 is TGTGCCAGCAGCTTATACACAGATACGCAGTATTTT. Amino acids: CASSLYTDTQYF.